These T cell receptor beta chains were read from a single sample in a study of cytomegalovirus exposure and HLA in healthy donors. Sequencing used immunoSEQ multiplex PCR; TCRdb keeps in-frame clones, though not all of them. The sample lists approximately 170,000 clones; roughly 76% were seen once. Sequencing input: PBMCs. The receptors shown here come from a human donor in good health. Both conserved end residues are trimmed from each CDR3.

V,J,CDR3
TRBV4-1,TRBJ1-2,ASSQVRGTSDGYT
TRBV15,TRBJ1-1,ATSRDPRLTEAF
TRBV19,TRBJ1-5,ASSMSRLGNQPQH
TRBV27,TRBJ2-2,ASSIGLAGGIHTGELF
TRBV7-9,TRBJ1-1,ASSPPAGTEAF
TRBV5-1,TRBJ1-1,ASSFFEGDTEAF
TRBV7-2,TRBJ1-2,ASSRGTGNYGYT
TRBV6-1,TRBJ1-5,ASSDQGARSNQPQH
TRBV15,TRBJ2-1,ASARDKYNEQF
TRBV4-3,TRBJ2-7,ASSQDHQRASYEQY
TRBV4-1,TRBJ2-3,ASSQGGFSTDTQY
TRBV7-6,TRBJ2-3,ASSPGGQGWDTQY
TRBV29-1,TRBJ1-4,SVEERGGRNEKLF
TRBV7-2,TRBJ1-1,ASSFGAAWAF
TRBV7-9,TRBJ1-6,ASIGTVTGSPLH
TRBV27,TRBJ1-5,ASSLRQGNQPQH
TRBV7-8,TRBJ1-5,ASSLEPVIVEPQH
TRBV5-8,TRBJ1-5,ASSPGQGQPQH
TRBV9,TRBJ1-1,ASRGGVHTEAF
TRBV18,TRBJ1-2,ASSRGQDYGYT
TRBV12-5,TRBJ2-5,ASGSLAGRETQY
TRBV6-5,TRBJ1-6,ASSYSSRGDSPLH
TRBV5-1,TRBJ2-2,ASSLGTGSTGELF
TRBV15,TRBJ2-6,ATSRDYRAGANVLT
TRBV4-3,TRBJ1-1,ASSQDTGTEAF
TRBV5-6,TRBJ2-3,ASSVSGDFTDTQY
TRBV27,TRBJ1-6,ASSWGTDNSPLH
TRBV13,TRBJ2-5,ASSFAGARVEQY
TRBV11-2,TRBJ2-1,ASRPTSGKGNEQF
TRBV12-5,TRBJ1-2,ASGFVQSYGYT
TRBV7-2,TRBJ1-2,ASSQDRGANYGYT
TRBV6-6,TRBJ2-2,ASSYRAGGPSGELF
TRBV27,TRBJ2-7,ASEGAGPEGSYEQY
TRBV12-5,TRBJ2-7,ASGFLLQGISYEQY
TRBV6-1,TRBJ1-2,ASRRNSNYGYT
TRBV9,TRBJ2-7,ASSLGTGGSVQQY
TRBV6-1,TRBJ2-1,ASSERPRGSYNEQF
TRBV25-1,TRBJ1-2,ASSESGASGYT
TRBV2,TRBJ2-7,ASRSPGFGYEQY
TRBV10-2,TRBJ2-7,ASRLHSSYEQY
TRBV28,TRBJ1-5,ASSLDSSNQPQH
TRBV4-3,TRBJ2-1,ASSHVSGGPSYNEQF
TRBV7-9,TRBJ1-1,ASSFEGNTEAF
TRBV5-5,TRBJ1-5,ASSLRGQPQH
TRBV29-1,TRBJ2-1,SARGALSEQF
TRBV5-4,TRBJ2-5,ASRYTGGGPGTQY
TRBV6-1,TRBJ2-7,ASSGRDYEQY
TRBV6-6,TRBJ2-1,ASSYSARGVYNEQF
TRBV7-9,TRBJ1-5,ASSLGPDRVNQPQH
TRBV6-4,TRBJ1-6,ASSRDRGSPLH
TRBV7-2,TRBJ2-1,ASSWSANEQF
TRBV25-1,TRBJ1-1,ASSVTGIWTEAF
TRBV5-4,TRBJ2-1,ASSLLAGGNEQF
TRBV7-9,TRBJ1-2,ASSFGTGEGYT
TRBV9,TRBJ1-3,ASSVAPDSGNTIY
TRBV15,TRBJ1-2,ATSRDGDGYT
TRBV6-6,TRBJ1-1,ASSYSANTEAF